This is a list of T cell receptor beta chains from one sample in a study of cytomegalovirus exposure and HLA in healthy donors. TCRdb's table, derived via immunoSEQ multiplex PCR, lists solely in-frame clones and lacks some. The table includes over 150,000 clones, 55% to 70% detected once. The sequencing input was PBMCs. The receptors were sampled from a woman in her thirties or forties in good health and CMV-seropositive. The CDR3 runs from the conserved cysteine through the conserved F or W. The D gene is left open where the match is weak. Rows may omit the clone size; those that give it use once, few, many or a size class.

-,TRBJ2-7,TRBV6-4,TRBD2,CASSPTSGDPYEQYF,TGTGCCAGCAGCCCAACTAGCGGGGACCCCTACGAGCAGTACTTC
once,TRBJ2-2,TRBV29-1,TRBD2,CSVRGVRTGELFF,TGCAGCGTACGGGGGGTCAGGACCGGGGAGCTGTTTTTT
-,TRBJ1-2,TRBV27,-,CASSLGVNYGYTF,TGTGCCAGCAGTCTAGGGGTGAACTATGGCTACACCTTC
few,TRBJ2-1,TRBV9,TRBD2,CASSPAPREPGNEQFF,TGTGCCAGCAGCCCGGCGCCGCGGGAGCCGGGTAATGAGCAGTTCTTC
once,TRBJ1-2,TRBV27,TRBD1,CASSLKTGGYGYTF,TGTGCCAGCAGTTTAAAAACAGGGGGGTATGGCTACACCTTC
-,TRBJ1-2,TRBV7-9,TRBD1,CASSLSQGIDGYTF,TGTGCCAGCAGCTTATCACAGGGGATCGATGGCTACACCTTC
once,TRBJ2-7,TRBV6-6,TRBD2,CASSGRLAGPTYEQYF,TGTGCCAGCAGTGGGAGGCTAGCGGGGCCTACCTACGAGCAGTACTTC
-,TRBJ2-5,TRBV6-5,TRBD1,CASRSGTVQETQYF,TGTGCCAGCAGGTCCGGGACAGTCCAAGAGACCCAGTACTTC
-,TRBJ2-1,TRBV28,-,CASQSDSSYNEQFF,TGTGCCAGCCAATCGGACAGCTCCTACAATGAGCAGTTCTTC
-,TRBJ1-3,TRBV6-1,-,CASTPGVDRNTIYF,TGTGCCAGCACTCCAGGGGTGGATCGAAACACCATATATTTT
-,TRBJ1-3,TRBV6-1,-,CASIPDYSGNTIYF,TGTGCCAGCATTCCTGACTACTCTGGAAACACCATATATTTT
-,TRBJ2-1,TRBV4-3,TRBD2,CASSQDLASGVNEQFF,TGCGCCAGCAGCCAAGACCTGGCTAGCGGGGTCAATGAGCAGTTCTTC
few,TRBJ2-7,TRBV6-5,TRBD1,CASLAGGEQYF,TGTGCCAGCTTGGCAGGGGGCGAGCAGTACTTC
-,TRBJ1-2,TRBV21-1,-,CASSRLERSGGLYGYTF,TGTGCCAGCAGCCGTCTGGAACGATCAGGGGGCCTCTATGGCTACACCTTC
few,TRBJ2-2,TRBV2,TRBD1,CASKGQSSTGELFF,TGTGCCAGCAAGGGACAGTCATCCACCGGGGAGCTGTTTTTT
-,TRBJ2-3,TRBV28,-,CASSPGQSDTQYF,TGTGCCAGCAGTCCCGGACAGTCAGATACGCAGTATTTT
-,TRBJ1-2,TRBV5-6,TRBD1,CASSTRTGDYGYPF,TGTGCCAGCAGCACCAGGACAGGAGACTATGGCTACCCCTTC
-,TRBJ2-1,TRBV6-6,TRBD2,CASSVAGSYNEQFF,TGTGCCAGCAGTGTAGCGGGATCCTACAATGAGCAGTTCTTC
-,TRBJ2-7,TRBV28,-,CASTSSLSEQYF,TGTGCCAGCACCTCCTCCTTATCCGAGCAGTACTTC
once,TRBJ2-7,TRBV4-3,-,CASSQYMGGTESYEQYF,TGCGCCAGCAGCCAATATATGGGTGGAACGGAGTCCTACGAGCAGTACTTC
-,TRBJ2-1,TRBV7-8,TRBD1,CASSSDRGNEQFF,TGTGCCAGCAGCTCGGACAGGGGCAATGAGCAGTTCTTC
-,TRBJ2-5,TRBV9,-,CASSVYSGVETQYF,TGTGCCAGCAGCGTATATTCCGGGGTGGAGACCCAGTACTTC